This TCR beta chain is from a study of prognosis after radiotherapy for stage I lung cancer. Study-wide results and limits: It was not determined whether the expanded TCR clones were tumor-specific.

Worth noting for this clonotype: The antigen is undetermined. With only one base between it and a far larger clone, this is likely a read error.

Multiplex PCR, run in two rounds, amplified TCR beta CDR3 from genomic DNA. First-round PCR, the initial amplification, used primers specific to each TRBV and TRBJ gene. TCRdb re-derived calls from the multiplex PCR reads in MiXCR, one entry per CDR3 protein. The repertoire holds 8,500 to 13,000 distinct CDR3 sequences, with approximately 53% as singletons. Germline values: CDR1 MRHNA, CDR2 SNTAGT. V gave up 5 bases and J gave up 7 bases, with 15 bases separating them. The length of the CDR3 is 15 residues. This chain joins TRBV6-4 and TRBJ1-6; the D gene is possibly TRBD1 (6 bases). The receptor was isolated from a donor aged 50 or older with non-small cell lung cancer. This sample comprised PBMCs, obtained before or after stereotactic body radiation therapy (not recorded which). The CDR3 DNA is TGTGCCAGCAGTCACCAACAGGGTAGGAATTCACCCCTCCACTTT. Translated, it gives CASSHQQGRNSPLHF.